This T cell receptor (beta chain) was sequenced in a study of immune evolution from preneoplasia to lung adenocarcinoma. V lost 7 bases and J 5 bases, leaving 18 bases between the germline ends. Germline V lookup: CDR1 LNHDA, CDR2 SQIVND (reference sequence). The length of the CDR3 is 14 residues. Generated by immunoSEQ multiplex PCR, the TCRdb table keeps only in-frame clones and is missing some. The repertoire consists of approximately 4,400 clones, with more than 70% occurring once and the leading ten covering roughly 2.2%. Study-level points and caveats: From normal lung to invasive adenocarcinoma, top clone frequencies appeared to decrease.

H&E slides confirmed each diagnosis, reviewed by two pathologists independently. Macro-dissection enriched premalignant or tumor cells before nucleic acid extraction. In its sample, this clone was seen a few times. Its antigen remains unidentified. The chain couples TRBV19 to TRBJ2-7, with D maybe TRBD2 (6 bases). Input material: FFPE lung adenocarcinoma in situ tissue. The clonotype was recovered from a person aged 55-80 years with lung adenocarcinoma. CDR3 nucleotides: TGTGCCAGTACCCCCCGGGGGTCTTTGGACGAGCAGTACTTC. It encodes CASTPRGSLDEQYF. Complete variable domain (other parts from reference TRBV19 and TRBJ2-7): DGGITQSPKYLFRKEGQNVTLSCEQNLNHDAMYWYRQDPGQGLRLIYYSQIVNDFQKGDIAEGYSVSREKKESFPLTVTSAQKNPTAFYLCASTPRGSLDEQYFGPGTRLTVT.